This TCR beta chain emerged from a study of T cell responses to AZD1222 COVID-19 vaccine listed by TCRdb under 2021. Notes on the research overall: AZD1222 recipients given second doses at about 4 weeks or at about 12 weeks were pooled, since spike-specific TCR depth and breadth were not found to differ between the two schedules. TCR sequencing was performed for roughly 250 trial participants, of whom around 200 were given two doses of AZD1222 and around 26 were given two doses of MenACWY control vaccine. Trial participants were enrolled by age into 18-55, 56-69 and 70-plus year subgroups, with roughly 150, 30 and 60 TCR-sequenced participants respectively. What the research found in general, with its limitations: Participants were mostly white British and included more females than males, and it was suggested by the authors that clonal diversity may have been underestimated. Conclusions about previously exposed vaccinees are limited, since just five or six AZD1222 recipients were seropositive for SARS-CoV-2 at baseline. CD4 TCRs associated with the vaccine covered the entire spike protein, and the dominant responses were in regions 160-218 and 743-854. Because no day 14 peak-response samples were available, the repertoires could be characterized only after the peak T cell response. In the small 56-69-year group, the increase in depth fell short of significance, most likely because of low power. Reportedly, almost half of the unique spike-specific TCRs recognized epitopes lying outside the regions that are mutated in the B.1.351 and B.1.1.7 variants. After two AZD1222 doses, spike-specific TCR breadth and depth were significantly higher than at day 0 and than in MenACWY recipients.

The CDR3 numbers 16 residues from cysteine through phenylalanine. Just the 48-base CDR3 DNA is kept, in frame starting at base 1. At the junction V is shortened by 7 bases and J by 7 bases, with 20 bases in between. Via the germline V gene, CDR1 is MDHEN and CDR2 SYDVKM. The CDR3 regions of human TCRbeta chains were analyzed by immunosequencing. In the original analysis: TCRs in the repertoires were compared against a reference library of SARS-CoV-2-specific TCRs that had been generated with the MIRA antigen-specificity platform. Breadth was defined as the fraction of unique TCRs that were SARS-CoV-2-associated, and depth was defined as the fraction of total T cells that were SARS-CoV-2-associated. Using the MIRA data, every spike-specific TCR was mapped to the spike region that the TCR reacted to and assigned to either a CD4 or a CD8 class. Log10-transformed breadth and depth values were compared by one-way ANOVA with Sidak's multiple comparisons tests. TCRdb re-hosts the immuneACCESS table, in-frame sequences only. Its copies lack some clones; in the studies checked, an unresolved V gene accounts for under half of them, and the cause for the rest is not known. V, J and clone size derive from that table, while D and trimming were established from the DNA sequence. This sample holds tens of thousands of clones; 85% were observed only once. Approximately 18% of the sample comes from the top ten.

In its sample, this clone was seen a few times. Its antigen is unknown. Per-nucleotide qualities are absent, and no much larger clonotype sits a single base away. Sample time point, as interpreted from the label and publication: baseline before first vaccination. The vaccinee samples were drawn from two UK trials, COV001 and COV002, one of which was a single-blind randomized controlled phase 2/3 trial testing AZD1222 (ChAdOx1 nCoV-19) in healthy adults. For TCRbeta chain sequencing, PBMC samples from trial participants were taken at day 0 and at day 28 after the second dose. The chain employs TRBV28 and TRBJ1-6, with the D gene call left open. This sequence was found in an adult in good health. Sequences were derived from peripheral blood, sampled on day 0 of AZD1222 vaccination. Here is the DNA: TGTGCCAGCAAAACTTTTGGAGCGGGCGGCAATTCACCCCTCCACTTT. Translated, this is CASKTFGAGGNSPLHF.